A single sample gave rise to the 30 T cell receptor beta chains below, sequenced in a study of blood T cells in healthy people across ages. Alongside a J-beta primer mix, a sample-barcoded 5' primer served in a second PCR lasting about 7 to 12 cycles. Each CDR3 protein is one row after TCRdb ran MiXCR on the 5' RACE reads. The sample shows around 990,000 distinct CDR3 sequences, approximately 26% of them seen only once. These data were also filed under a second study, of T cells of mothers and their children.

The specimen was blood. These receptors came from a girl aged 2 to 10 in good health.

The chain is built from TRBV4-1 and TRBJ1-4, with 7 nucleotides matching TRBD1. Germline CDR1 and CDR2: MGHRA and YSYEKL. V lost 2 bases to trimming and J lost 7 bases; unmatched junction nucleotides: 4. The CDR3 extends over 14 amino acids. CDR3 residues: CASSQSQGPEKLFF. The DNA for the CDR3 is TGCGCCAGCAGCCAATCACAGGGGCCTGAAAAACTGTTTTTT.

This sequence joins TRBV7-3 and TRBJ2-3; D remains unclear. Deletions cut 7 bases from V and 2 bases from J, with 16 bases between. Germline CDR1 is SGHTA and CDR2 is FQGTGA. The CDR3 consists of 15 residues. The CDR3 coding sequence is TGTGCCAGCACCTCTTCGGGCTCGCCCACAGATACGCAGTATTTT. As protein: CASTSSGSPTDTQYF.

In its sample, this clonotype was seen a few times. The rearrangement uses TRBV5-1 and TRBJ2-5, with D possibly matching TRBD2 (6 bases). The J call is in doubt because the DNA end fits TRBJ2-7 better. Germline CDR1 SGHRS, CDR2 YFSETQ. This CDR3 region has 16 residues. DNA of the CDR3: TGCGCCAGCAACTGGGACTCCCGCCAGGCTAAGGACGAGCAGTACTTC. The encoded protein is CASNWDSRQAKDEQYF.

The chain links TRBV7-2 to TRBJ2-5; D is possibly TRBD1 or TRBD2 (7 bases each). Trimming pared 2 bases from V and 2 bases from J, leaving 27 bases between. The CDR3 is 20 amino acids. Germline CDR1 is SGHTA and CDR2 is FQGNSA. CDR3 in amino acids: CASSLYRGRGLVGGQETQYF. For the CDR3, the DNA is TGTGCCAGCAGCTTATATAGGGGGCGCGGTCTGGTGGGGGGGCAAGAGACCCAGTACTTC.

The CDR3 region has the DNA TGTGCCAGCATCGGATTTGGACAGGGACAGTACGGCGGTGGCTACACCTTC. Residues: CASIGFGQGQYGGGYTF. This rearrangement joins TRBV2 to TRBJ1-2; TRBD1 agrees at 8 bases. The germline V gene has CDR1 SNHLY and CDR2 FYNNEI. The CDR3 covers 17 residues. After removal of 7 bases from V and 7 bases from J, the junction contained 20 bases not matched to a gene.

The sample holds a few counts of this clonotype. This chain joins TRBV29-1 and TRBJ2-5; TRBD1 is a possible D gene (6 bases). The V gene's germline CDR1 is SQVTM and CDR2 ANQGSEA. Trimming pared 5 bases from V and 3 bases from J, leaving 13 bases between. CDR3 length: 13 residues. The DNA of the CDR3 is TGCAGCGTTTACCGGGACAACAAAGAGACCCAGTACTTC. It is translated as CSVYRDNKETQYF.

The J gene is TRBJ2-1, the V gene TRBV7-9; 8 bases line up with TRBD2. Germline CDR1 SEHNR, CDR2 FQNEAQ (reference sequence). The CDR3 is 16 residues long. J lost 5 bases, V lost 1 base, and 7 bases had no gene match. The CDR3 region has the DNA TGTGCCAGCAGCTTAGTGGTACTAGCGGCTAACAATGAGCAGTTCTTC. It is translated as CASSLVVLAANNEQFF.

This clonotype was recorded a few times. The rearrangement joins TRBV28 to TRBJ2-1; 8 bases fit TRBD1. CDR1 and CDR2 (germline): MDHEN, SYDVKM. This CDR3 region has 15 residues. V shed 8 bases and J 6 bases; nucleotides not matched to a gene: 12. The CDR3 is CASAMLPGQVNEQFF. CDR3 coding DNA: TGTGCCAGCGCCATGCTCCCGGGACAGGTCAATGAGCAGTTCTTC.

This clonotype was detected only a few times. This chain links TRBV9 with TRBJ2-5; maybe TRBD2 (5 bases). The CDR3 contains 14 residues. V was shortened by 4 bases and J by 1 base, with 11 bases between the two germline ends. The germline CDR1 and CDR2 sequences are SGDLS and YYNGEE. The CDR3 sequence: CASSPSTSQETQYF. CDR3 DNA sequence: TGTGCCAGCAGCCCAAGCACTAGCCAAGAGACCCAGTACTTC. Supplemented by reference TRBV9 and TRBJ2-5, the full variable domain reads DSGVTQTPKHLITATGQRVTLRCSPRSGDLSVYWYQQSLDQGLQFLIQYYNGEERAKGNILERFSAQQFPDLHSELNLSSLELGDSALYFCASSPSTSQETQYFGPGTRLLVL.

CDR3 DNA sequence: TGCAGTGCAACCCATCCTCCTAGGGCGGGGGCCCTGAGTTACAATGAGCAGTTCTTC. As protein: CSATHPPRAGALSYNEQFF. The chain joins TRBV20-1 to TRBJ2-1; D possibly corresponds to TRBD2 (7 bases). The germline V gene encodes CDR1 DFQATT and CDR2 SNEGSKA (reference sequence). CDR3 size: 19 residues. V lost 6 bases and J 4 bases, leaving 31 bases between the germline ends.

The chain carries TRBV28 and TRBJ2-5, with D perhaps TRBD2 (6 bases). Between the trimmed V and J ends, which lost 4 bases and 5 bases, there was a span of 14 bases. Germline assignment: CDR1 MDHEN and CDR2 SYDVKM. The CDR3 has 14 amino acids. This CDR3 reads CASSSSSSVETQYF. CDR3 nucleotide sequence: TGTGCCAGCAGTTCCTCCTCTAGCGTGGAGACCCAGTACTTC.

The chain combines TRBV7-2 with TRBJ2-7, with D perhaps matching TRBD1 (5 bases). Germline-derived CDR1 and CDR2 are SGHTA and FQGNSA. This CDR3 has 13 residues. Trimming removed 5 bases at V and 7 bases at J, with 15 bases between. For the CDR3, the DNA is TGTGCCAGCAGCATCCCAGGGCGAGAAGAGCAGTACTTC. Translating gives CASSIPGREEQYF.

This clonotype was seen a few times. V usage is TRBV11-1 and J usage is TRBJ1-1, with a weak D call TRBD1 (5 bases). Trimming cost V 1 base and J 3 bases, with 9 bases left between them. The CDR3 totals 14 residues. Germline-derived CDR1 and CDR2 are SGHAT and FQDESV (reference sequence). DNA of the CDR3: TGTGCCAGCAGCTTAGAGGGGCCGGACACTGAAGCTTTCTTT. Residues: CASSLEGPDTEAFF.

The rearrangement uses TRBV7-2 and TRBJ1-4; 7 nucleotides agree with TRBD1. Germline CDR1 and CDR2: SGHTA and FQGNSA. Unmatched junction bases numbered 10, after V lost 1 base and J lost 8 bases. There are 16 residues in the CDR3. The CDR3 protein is CASSLVRGQLGEKLFF. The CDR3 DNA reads TGTGCCAGCAGCTTAGTTAGGGGACAGCTTGGCGAAAAACTGTTTTTT.

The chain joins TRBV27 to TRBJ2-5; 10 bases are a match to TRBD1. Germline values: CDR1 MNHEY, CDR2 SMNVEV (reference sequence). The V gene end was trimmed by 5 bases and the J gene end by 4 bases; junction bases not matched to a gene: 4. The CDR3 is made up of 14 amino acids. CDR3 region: CASSDRGRRETQYF. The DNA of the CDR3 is TGTGCCAGCAGTGACAGGGGGCGGAGAGAGACCCAGTACTTC.

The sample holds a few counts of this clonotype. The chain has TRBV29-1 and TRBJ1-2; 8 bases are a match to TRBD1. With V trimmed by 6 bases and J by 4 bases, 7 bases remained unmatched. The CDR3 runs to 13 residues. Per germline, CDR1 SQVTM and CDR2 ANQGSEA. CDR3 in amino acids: CSVAPGTGYGYTF. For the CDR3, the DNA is TGCAGCGTAGCACCCGGGACAGGCTATGGCTACACCTTC.

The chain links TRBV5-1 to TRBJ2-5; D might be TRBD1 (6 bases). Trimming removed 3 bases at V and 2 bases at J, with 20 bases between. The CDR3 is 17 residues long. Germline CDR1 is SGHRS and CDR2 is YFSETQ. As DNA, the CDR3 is TGCGCCAGCAGCTGGGGGCGGGCCGCCAATTATCAAGAGACCCAGTACTTC. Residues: CASSWGRAANYQETQYF.

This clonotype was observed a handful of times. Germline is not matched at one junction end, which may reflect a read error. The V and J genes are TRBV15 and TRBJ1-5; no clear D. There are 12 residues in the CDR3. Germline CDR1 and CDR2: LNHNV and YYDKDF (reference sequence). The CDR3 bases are TGTACCACCAGCATTGAGAATCAGCCCCAGCATTTT. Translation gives CTTSIENQPQHF. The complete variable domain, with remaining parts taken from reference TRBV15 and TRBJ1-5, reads DAMVIQNPRYQVTQFGKPVTLSCSQTLNHNVMYWYQQKSSQAPKLLFHYYDKDFNNEADTPDNFQSRRPNTSFCFLDIRSPGLGDTAMYLCTTSIENQPQHFGDGTRLSIL.

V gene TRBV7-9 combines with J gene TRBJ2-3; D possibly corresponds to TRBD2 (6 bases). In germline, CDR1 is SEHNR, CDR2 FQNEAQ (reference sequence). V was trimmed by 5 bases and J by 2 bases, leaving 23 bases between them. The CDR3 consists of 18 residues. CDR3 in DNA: TGTGCCAGCAGCCAACTTAACTTCCGGGCGGGATACACAGATACGCAGTATTTT. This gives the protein CASSQLNFRAGYTDTQYF. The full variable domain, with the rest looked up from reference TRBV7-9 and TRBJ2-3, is DTGVSQNPRHKITKRGQNVTFRCDPISEHNRLYWYRQTLGQGPEFLTYFQNEAQLEKSRLLSDRFSAERPKGSFSTLEIQRTEQGDSAMYLCASSQLNFRAGYTDTQYFGPGTRLTVL.

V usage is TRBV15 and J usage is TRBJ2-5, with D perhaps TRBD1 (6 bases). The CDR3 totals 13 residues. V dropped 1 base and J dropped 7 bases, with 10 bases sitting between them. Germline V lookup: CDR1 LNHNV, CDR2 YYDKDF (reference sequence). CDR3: CATSRVQGSTQYF. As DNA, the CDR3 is TGTGCCACCAGCAGAGTCCAGGGGTCGACCCAGTACTTC.

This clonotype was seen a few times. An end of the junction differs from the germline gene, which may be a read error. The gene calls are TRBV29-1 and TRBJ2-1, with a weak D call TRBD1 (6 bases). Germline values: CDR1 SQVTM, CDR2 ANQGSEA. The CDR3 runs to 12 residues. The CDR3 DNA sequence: TGCAGCGTGTCCGGGACACGCGTCCCTCCCTACTTC. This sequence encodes CSVSGTRVPPYF.

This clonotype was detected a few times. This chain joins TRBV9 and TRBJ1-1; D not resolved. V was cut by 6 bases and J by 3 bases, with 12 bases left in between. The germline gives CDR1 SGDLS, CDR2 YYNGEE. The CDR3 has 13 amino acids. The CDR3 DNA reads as TGTGCCAGCACGGGAGGCACCGACACTGAAGCTTTCTTT. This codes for CASTGGTDTEAFF.

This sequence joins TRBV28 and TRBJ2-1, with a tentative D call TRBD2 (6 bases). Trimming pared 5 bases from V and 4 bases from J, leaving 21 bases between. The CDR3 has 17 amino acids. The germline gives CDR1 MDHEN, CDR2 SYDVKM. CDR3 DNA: TGTGCCAGCAGTCCGTGGAACCGAGGAGGGGCTTACAATGAGCAGTTCTTC. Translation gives CASSPWNRGGAYNEQFF.

The CDR3 here is CATSEAGNPHEQYF. The DNA of the CDR3 is TGTGCCACCAGTGAGGCAGGGAACCCCCACGAGCAGTACTTC. V usage is TRBV24-1 and J usage is TRBJ2-7; D may be TRBD1 (5 bases). Trimming shortened V by 4 bases and J by 5 bases, and 14 bases separated the two germline ends. The CDR3 runs to 14 residues. Germline V gene sequence: CDR1 KGHDR, CDR2 SFDVKD.

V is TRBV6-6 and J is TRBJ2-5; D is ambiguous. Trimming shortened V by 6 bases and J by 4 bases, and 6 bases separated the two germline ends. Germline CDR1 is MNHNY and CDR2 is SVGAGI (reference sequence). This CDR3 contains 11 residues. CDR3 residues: CASRARETQYF. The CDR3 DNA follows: TGTGCCAGCAGGGCAAGAGAGACCCAGTACTTC.

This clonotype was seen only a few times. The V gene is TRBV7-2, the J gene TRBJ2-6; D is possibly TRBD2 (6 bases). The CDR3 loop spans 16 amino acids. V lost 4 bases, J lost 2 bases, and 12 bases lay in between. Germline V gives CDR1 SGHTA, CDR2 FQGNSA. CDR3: CASSYEGGPGANVLTF. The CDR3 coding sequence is TGTGCCAGCAGCTATGAGGGAGGCCCTGGGGCCAACGTCCTGACTTTC.

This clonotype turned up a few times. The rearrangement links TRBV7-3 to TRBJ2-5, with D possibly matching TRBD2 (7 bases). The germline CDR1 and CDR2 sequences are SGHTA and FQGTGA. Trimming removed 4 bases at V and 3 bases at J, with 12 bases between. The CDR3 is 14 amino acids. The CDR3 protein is CASSSQGGEETQYF. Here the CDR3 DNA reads TGTGCCAGCAGCTCACAGGGAGGGGAAGAGACCCAGTACTTC.

In DNA, the CDR3 is TGTGCCAGCAGCGCAGGGACAGGGGGGTCAGAGACCCAGTACTTC. Translated: CASSAGTGGSETQYF. This sequence joins TRBV28 and TRBJ2-5; 11 nucleotides match TRBD1. The J segment lost 4 bases and the V segment lost 6 bases, leaving 7 bases of the junction unmatched. This CDR3 is built from 15 residues. Looked up from germline, CDR1 is MDHEN and CDR2 is SYDVKM.

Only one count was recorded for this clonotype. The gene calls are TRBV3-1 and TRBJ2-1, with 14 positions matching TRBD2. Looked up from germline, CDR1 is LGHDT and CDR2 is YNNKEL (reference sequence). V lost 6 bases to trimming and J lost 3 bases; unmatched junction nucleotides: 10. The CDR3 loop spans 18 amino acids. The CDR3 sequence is CASSHPGLAGDIYNEQFF. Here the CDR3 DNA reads TGTGCCAGCAGTCATCCGGGACTAGCGGGAGATATCTACAATGAGCAGTTCTTC.

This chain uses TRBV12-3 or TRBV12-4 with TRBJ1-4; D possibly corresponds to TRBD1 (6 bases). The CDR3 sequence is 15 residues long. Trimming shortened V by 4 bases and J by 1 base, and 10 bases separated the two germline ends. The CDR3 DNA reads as TGTGCCAGCAGTTCGATACAGGGAACTAATGAAAAACTGTTTTTT. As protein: CASSSIQGTNEKLFF.